The text below deals with one T cell receptor beta chain. Its target is not known. This entry is derived from a study of OX40 agonist ivuxolimab in advanced cancers. Overall study findings and caveats: Low normalized T-cell clonal expansion was also seen in some nonresponders. The study found among the lowest clonal expansion in partial responders at 0.1-3.0 mg/kg.

Some clones are missing from TCRdb's copy, which holds only in-frame ones; the method was immunoSEQ multiplex PCR. The repertoire includes approximately 54,000 clones, 80% to 85% of them detected once, and over 3% sits in the top ten. This TCR was recovered from an adult with an advanced solid tumor such as melanoma, head and neck, liver or kidney cancer. Sequenced here: CD4+ or CD8+ T cells sorted from blood, sampled in a trial of the OX40 agonist ivuxolimab.

CDR3 residues: CASSPSVGGGLLRGYTF. CDR3 in DNA: TGTGCCAGCTCACCATCCGTCGGGGGGGGCCTGTTGAGAGGCTACACCTTC. The chain has TRBV18 and TRBJ1-2, with D possibly being TRBD1 (6 bases). This CDR3 spans 17 amino acids. CDR1 and CDR2 from the germline V gene are KGHSH and LQKENI. V lost 2 bases, J lost 8 bases, and 24 bases lay in between.